This TCR beta chain was recovered during a study of shared clonotypes between healthy human individuals. Study-wide results and limits: Some clonotypes were shared by all four sorted-subset donors, while others were not shared. The non-shared ones had lower generation probabilities than the shared ones. Clonotype sharing among donors, it was expected, would be affected by sequencing depth. Sampling included only blood; tissue repertoires likely differ.

Division of CD4+ cells produced a CD45RA+ naive subset and a CD45RA-negative memory subset. The germline V and J ends were trimmed by 6 bases and 1 base, with 12 bases remaining between them. Germline V gene data show CDR1 as LNHNV and CDR2 as YYDKDF (reference sequence). The CDR3 runs to 14 residues. As to this clone: Its antigen is unidentified.

This table comes from immunoSEQ multiplex PCR, and its TCRdb copy is limited to in-frame clones, with some not included. This table has 1,500,000 or so clones, around 98.5% appearing once. This chain links TRBV15 with TRBJ1-2; D may be TRBD1 (5 bases). The TCR comes from a man aged 25-45 years in good health. The specimen was naive CD4+ T cells sorted from blood. Specified subset: CD45RA+ positively selected. CDR3 sequence (DNA): TGTGCCACCAGTGGTGGGGCTTATAACTATGGCTACACCTTC. Translated, it gives CATSGGAYNYGYTF.